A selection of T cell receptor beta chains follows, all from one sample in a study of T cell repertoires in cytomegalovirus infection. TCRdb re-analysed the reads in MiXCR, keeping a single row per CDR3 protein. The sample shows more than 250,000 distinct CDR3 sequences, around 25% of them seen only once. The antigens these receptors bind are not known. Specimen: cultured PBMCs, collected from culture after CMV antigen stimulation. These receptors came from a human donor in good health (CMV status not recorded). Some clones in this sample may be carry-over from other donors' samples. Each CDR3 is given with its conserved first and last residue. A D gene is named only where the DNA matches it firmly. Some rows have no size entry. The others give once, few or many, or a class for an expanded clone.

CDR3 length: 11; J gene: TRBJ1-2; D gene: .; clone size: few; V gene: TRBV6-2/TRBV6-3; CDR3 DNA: TGTGCCAGCAGCCGGAGCTATGGCTACACCTTC; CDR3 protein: CASSRSYGYTF
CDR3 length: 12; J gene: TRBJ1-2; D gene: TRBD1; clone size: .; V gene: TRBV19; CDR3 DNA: TGTGCCAGTAGAGACAGGGGAGCCGGCTACACCTTC; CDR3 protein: CASRDRGAGYTF
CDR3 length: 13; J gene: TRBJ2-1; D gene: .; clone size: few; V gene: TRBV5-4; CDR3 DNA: TGTGCCAGCAGCTTGGCGGGGATTGACGAGCAGTTCTTC; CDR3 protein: CASSLAGIDEQFF
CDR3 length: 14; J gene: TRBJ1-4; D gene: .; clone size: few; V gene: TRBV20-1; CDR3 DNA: TGCAGTGCTAGAGATAACAGGGAGGAAGAAAAACTGTTTTTT; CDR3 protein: CSARDNREEEKLFF
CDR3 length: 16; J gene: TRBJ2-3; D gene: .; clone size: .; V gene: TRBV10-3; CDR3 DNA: TGTGCCATCAGGACCCTTGGGGGACGAAGCACAGATACGCAGTATTTT; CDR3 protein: CAIRTLGGRSTDTQYF
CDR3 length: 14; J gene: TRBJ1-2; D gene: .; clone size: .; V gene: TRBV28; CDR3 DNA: TGTGCCAGCAGGTCACATGGCGGATTCTATGGCTACACCTTC; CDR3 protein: CASRSHGGFYGYTF
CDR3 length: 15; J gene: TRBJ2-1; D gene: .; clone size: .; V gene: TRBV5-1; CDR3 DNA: TGCGCCAGCAGCTTCTCTGGAGGGCCTTTCGATGAGCAGTTCTTC; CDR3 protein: CASSFSGGPFDEQFF
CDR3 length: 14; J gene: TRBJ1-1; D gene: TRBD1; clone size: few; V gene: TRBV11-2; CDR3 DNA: TGTGCCAGCAGCACCAGGGGGAGGGAGACTGAAGCTTTCTTT; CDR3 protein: CASSTRGRETEAFF
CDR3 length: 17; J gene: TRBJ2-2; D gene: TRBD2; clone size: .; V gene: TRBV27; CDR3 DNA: TGTGCCAGCAGTCCTTCCCGTTCCACCGCGGGGGCCGGGGAGCTGTTTTTT; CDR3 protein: CASSPSRSTAGAGELFF
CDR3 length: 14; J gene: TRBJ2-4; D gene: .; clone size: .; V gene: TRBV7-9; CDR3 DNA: TGTGCCAGCAGCTCACCCGGGTTCCTGGACATTCAGTACTTC; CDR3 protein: CASSSPGFLDIQYF
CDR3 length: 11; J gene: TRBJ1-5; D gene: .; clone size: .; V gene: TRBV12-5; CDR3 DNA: TGTGCTAGTGGTTGTCGTCAGCCCCAGCATTTT; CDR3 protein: CASGCRQPQHF
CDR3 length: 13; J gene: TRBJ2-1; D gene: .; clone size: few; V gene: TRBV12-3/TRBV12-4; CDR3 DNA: TGTGCCAGCAATGTCGGGGTTCAAAATGAGCAGTTCTTC; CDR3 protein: CASNVGVQNEQFF
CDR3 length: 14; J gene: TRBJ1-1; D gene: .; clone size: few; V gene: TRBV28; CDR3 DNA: TGTGCCAGCAGTCCCACGAGGGTGAACACTGAAGCTTTCTTT; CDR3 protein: CASSPTRVNTEAFF
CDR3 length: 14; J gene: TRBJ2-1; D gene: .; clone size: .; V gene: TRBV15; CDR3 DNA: TGTGCCACCAGCAGAGACAGGTCCTACAATGAGCAGTTCTTC; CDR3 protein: CATSRDRSYNEQFF
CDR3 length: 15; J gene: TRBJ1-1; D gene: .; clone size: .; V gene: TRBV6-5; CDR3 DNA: TGTGCCAGCAGTCCCCCCGGGACAAAGAACACTGAAGCTTTCTTT; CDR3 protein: CASSPPGTKNTEAFF
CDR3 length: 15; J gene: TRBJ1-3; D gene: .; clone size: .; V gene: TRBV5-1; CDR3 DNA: TGCGCCAGCAGTTCGGACGGCAGCTCTGGAAACACCATATATTTT; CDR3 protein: CASSSDGSSGNTIYF
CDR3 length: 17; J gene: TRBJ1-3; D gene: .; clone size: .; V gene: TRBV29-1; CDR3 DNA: TGCAGCGTTGAAGATCTTCCCGGACACAGCTCTGGAAACACCATATATTTT; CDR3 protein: CSVEDLPGHSSGNTIYF
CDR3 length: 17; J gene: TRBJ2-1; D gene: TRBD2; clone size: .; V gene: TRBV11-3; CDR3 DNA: TGTGCCAGCAGCCCCACCGGACTAGCGGGAAGGGACAATGAGCAGTTCTTC; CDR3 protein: CASSPTGLAGRDNEQFF
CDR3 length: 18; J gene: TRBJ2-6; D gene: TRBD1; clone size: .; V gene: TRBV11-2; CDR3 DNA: TGTGCCAGCAGCGACTACAGGGGGCTAACAGCTGGGGCCAACGTCCTGACTTTC; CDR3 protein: CASSDYRGLTAGANVLTF
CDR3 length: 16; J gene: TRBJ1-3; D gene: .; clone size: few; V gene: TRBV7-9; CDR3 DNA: TGTGCCAGCAGCTTATCCAAGTTAAGCTCTGGAAACACCATATATTTT; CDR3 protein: CASSLSKLSSGNTIYF
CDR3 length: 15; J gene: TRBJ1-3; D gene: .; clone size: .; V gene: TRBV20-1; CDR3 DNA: TGCAGTGCTAGGGACCTCGCTACTTCTGGAAACACCATATATTTT; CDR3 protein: CSARDLATSGNTIYF
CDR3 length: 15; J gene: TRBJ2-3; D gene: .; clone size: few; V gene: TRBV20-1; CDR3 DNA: TGCAGTGCTAGGGGACTCCAGATTGTCCCAGATACGCAGTATTTT; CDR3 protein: CSARGLQIVPDTQYF
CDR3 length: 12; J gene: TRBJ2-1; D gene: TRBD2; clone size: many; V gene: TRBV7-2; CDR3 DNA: TGTGCCAGCAGCTTAGCGGGACTAGAGCAGTTCTTC; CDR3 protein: CASSLAGLEQFF
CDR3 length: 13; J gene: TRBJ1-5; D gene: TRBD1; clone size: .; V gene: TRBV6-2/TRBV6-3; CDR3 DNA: TGTGCCAGCAGGGACAGGGGAGAACAGCCCCAGCATTTT; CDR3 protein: CASRDRGEQPQHF
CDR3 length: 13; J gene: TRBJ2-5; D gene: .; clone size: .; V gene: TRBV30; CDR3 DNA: TGTGCCTGGAGTACTGTAAGGGGGGAGACCCAGTACTTC; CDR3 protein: CAWSTVRGETQYF
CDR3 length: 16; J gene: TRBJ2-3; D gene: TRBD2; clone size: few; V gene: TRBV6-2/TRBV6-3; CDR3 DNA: TGTGCCAGCAAGAGACTAGCGGGAAGGGACACAGATACGCAGTATTTT; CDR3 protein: CASKRLAGRDTDTQYF
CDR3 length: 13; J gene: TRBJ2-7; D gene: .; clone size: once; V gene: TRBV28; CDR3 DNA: TGTGCCAGCAGCGGCGCGGGGGCTGACGAGCAGTACTTC; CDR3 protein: CASSGAGADEQYF
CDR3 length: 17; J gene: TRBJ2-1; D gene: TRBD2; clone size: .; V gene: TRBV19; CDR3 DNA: TGTGCCAGTAGTATCCCGGGACTAGCGGACCTCTACAATGAGCAGTTCTTC; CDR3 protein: CASSIPGLADLYNEQFF
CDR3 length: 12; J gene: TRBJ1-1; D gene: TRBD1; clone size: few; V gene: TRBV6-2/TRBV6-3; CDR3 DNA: TGTGCCAGCATTGGACAGGGTAATGAAGCTTTCTTT; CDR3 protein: CASIGQGNEAFF
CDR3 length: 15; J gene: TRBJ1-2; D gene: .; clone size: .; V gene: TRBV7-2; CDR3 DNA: TGTGCCAGCAGCTTAGGGGACGTTCGTAACTATGGCTACACCTTC; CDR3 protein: CASSLGDVRNYGYTF
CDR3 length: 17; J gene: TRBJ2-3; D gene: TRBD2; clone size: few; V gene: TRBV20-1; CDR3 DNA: TGCAGTGCCGGACGGCTAGCGGGAGGTCCTAGCACAGATACGCAGTATTTT; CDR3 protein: CSAGRLAGGPSTDTQYF
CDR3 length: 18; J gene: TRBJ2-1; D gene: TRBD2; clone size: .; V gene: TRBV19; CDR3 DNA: TGTGCCAGTAGTCCGACCTGGGGACTAGCGGGAGTGGCCAATGAGCAGTTCTTC; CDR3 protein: CASSPTWGLAGVANEQFF
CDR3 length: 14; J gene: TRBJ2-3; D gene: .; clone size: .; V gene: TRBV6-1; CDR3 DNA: TGTGCCAGCAGCTTGGAGGGTAGCACAGATACGCAGTATTTT; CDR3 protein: CASSLEGSTDTQYF
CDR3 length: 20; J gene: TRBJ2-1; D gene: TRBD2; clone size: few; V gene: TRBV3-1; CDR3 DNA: TGTGCCAGCAGCCAAGATCGCCGGACTAGCGGTTACAGCTCCTACAATGAGCAGTTCTTC; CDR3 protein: CASSQDRRTSGYSSYNEQFF
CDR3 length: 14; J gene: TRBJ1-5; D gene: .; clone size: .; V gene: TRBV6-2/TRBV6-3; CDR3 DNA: TGTGCCAGCTCCAAGGGGGGTAGGGCTCAGCCCCAGCATTTT; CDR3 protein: CASSKGGRAQPQHF